This is a list of T cell receptor beta chains from one sample in a study of blood T cell repertoires in COVID-19. Measured with immunoSEQ multiplex PCR; TCRdb has only the in-frame clones, and not every one. The sample lists fewer than 350,000 clones; roughly nine tenths were seen once. Sequences were obtained from peripheral blood. These receptors were taken from a woman between 25 and 40 years old with COVID-19, enrolled during active disease. The CDR3 runs from the conserved cysteine through the conserved F or W. Each record gives: V gene, J gene, CDR3 protein.

>TRBV18|TRBJ2-7
CASSPRRGQGAFYEQYF
>TRBV4-1|TRBJ2-3
CASSEASGGPRDTQYF
>TRBV5-6|TRBJ2-7
CASSLGTVPYEQYF
>TRBV4-1|TRBJ2-7
CASSPGQGDYEQYF
>TRBV20-1|TRBJ1-2
CSAHRVNGYTF
>TRBV27|TRBJ1-4
CASRGGPGTNEKLFF
>TRBV7-2|TRBJ2-7
CASSLPGGALKYGEQYF
>TRBV27|TRBJ2-2
CASSFAGGELFF
>TRBV19|TRBJ2-3
CATSGQGASTDTQYF
>TRBV19|TRBJ2-5
CASSPRHLRETQYF
>TRBV29-1|TRBJ1-2
CSGTGMGYGYTF
>TRBV27|TRBJ2-7
CASSLRGTIYEQYF
>TRBV5-4|TRBJ2-7
CASSITGEPPYEQYF
>TRBV4-1|TRBJ2-1
CASSRPGSGGAYNEQFF
>TRBV4-2|TRBJ2-3
CASSQVRGGTDTQYF
>TRBV16|TRBJ1-5
CASTWTDSNQPQHF
>TRBV7-9|TRBJ2-2
CASSAADRMNTGELFF
>TRBV7-9|TRBJ2-2
CASSFSQGNTGELFF
>TRBV28|TRBJ2-5
CASSPRTSREETQYF
>TRBV6-5|TRBJ2-7
CASSYSRTGVNEQYF
>TRBV18|TRBJ1-4
CASSPDRGQLEKLFF
>TRBV3-1/TRBV3-2|TRBJ2-2
CASSLLAGSTGELFF
>TRBV19|TRBJ2-1
CASTTSGGHNEQFF
>TRBV5-1|TRBJ1-2
CASSLSQDREFYGYTF
>TRBV3-1/TRBV3-2|TRBJ1-6
CASSLQGWTGNSPLHF
>TRBV11-2|TRBJ2-3
CASSPPGSGGPGGTDTQYF
>TRBV7-6|TRBJ2-1
CASSLAAGGAVNEQFF
>TRBV11-2|TRBJ2-5
CASSFRPSQETQYF
>TRBV19|TRBJ1-1
CASSIVGTGNTEAFF
>TRBV27|TRBJ1-5
CASSPLGQGASQPQHF
>TRBV29-1|TRBJ1-1
CSAQGQSYTEAFF
>TRBV3-1/TRBV3-2|TRBJ2-5
CASGDGDIQETQYF
>TRBV29-1|TRBJ1-2
CSVLGQGVAGYTF
>TRBV19|TRBJ2-3
CASSMQGASTDTQYF
>TRBV4-2|TRBJ2-1
CASSQDYKGFEQFF
>TRBV2|TRBJ2-7
CASSEWGQTAYEQYF
>TRBV7-2|TRBJ2-1
CASSRRPWDSTNEQFF
>TRBV5-4|TRBJ1-2
CASSSGDRGLIGYTF
>TRBV25-1|TRBJ2-2
CASSAANTGELFF
>TRBV2|TRBJ2-1
CASSSGGPAYFF
>TRBV27|TRBJ1-2
CASGDRGDHWGYTF
>TRBV27|TRBJ1-5
CASSWDSDQPQHF
>TRBV24-1|TRBJ2-2
CATRETGGAGELFF
>TRBV18|TRBJ2-5
CASSPLHGDSQETQYF
>TRBV10-3|TRBJ2-2
CAISELAGGSAVTGELFF
>TRBV6-5|TRBJ1-2
CASSYSQDYGYTF
>TRBV11-2|TRBJ1-1
CASTGGTEAFF
>TRBV6-5|TRBJ2-2
CASSYRRQGGRELFF
>TRBV6-4|TRBJ2-2
CASSDRLRTGELFF
>TRBV14|TRBJ2-1
CASSRYGGGYNEQFF
>TRBV15|TRBJ1-2
CATSAQAFYGYTF
>TRBV18|TRBJ2-7
CASSPTGTRPYEQYF
>TRBV5-4|TRBJ2-2
CASSLVPINTGELFF
>TRBV30|TRBJ1-2
CAWSESGPDGYTF
>TRBV4-1|TRBJ2-1
CASTLGVQRNEQFF
>TRBV10-3|TRBJ1-5
CATKLGEDQPQHF
>TRBV5-1|TRBJ1-2
CASSLFSEANYGYTF
>TRBV9|TRBJ1-6
CASSISQGSGAPLHF
>TRBV5-1|TRBJ2-1
CAGSMSSYNEQFF